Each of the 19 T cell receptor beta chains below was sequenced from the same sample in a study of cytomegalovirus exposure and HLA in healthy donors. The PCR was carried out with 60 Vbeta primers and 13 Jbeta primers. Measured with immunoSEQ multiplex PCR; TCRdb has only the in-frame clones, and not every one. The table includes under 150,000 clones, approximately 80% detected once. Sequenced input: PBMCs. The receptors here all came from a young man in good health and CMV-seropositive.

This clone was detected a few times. DNA for the CDR3: TGTGCCAGCAGTGAATTAGAGGTAATTGCTCAGCCCCAGCATTTT. Translating it yields CASSELEVIAQPQHF. The V gene is TRBV6-1, the J gene TRBJ1-5; no definite D call. The CDR3 totals 15 residues. Trimming took off 2 bases at V and 6 bases at J, with 14 bases between the two ends. From germline, CDR1 is MNHNS and CDR2 SASEGT.

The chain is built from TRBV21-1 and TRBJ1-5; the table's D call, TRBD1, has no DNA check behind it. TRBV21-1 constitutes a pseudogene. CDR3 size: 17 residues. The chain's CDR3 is CASSKLGDHSQNQPQHF. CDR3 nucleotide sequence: TGTGCCAGCAGCAAGTTAGGGGATCACTCGCAAAATCAGCCCCAGCATTTT.

CDR3 DNA sequence: TGTGCCAGCAGCTACACTAGCGGGGGGGGGAAGACCCAGTACTTC. This sequence encodes CASSYTSGGGKTQYF. The chain has TRBV6-6 and TRBJ2-5; 13 nucleotides align to TRBD2. V dropped 6 bases and J dropped 6; count of bases not matched to a gene: 7. Germline assignment: CDR1 MNHNY and CDR2 SVGAGI (reference sequence). The CDR3 sequence is 15 residues long.

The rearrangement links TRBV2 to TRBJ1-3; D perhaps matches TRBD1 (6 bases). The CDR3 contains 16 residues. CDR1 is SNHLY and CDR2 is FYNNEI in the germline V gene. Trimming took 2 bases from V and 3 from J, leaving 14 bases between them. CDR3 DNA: TGTGCCAGCAGTGAATGGTCAAGGGGGAGTGGAAACACCATATATTTT. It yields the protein CASSEWSRGSGNTIYF.

In DNA form, the CDR3 reads TGTGCCAGCAGCGTAGACGGGGGAGGTGGAAGCACTGAAGCTTTCTTT. It is translated as CASSVDGGGGSTEAFF. This rearrangement joins TRBV9 to TRBJ1-1, with a weak D call TRBD1 (5 bases). The CDR3 consists of 16 residues. Germline V gene data show CDR1 as SGDLS and CDR2 as YYNGEE. The V and J ends lost 0 bases and 4 bases respectively, with 16 bases between them.

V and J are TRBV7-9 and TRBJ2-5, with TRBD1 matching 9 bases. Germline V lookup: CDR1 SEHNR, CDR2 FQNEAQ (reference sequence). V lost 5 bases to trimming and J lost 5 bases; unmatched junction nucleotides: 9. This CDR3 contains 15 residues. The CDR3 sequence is CASSPGTGKWETQYF. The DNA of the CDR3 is TGTGCCAGCAGCCCCGGGACAGGGAAATGGGAGACCCAGTACTTC.

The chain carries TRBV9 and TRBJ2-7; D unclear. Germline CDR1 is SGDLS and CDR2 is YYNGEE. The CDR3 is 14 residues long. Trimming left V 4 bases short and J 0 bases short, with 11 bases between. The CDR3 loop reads CASSPPSSSYEQYF. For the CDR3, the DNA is TGTGCCAGCAGCCCACCCTCGAGCTCCTACGAGCAGTACTTC. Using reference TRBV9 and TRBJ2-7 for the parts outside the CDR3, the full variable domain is DSGVTQTPKHLITATGQRVTLRCSPRSGDLSVYWYQQSLDQGLQFLIQYYNGEERAKGNILERFSAQQFPDLHSELNLSSLELGDSALYFCASSPPSSSYEQYFGPGTRLTVT.

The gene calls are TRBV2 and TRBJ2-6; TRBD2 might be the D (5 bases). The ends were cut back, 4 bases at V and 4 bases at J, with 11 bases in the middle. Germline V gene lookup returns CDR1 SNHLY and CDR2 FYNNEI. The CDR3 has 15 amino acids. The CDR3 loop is CASSAEGSGANVLTF. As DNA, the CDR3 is TGTGCCAGCAGTGCTGAGGGATCCGGGGCCAACGTCCTGACTTTC.

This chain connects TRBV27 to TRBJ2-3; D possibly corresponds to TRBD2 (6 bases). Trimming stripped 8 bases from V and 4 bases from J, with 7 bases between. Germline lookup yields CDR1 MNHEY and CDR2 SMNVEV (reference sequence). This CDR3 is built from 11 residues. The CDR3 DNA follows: TGTGCCAGCTGGGGGGCAGATACGCAGTATTTT. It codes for CASWGADTQYF.

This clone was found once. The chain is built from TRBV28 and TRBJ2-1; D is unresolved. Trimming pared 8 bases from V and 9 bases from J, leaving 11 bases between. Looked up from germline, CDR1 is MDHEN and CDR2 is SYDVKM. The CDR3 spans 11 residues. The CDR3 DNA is TGTGCCAGCCTGCAGAATACTGAGCAGTTCTTC. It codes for CASLQNTEQFF.

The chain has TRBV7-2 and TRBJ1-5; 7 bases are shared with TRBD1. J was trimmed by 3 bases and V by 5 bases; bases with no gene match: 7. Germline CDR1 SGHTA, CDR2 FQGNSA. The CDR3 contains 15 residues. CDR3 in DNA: TGTGCCAGCAGCACCATGACAGGGATCAATCAGCCCCAGCATTTT. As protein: CASSTMTGINQPQHF.

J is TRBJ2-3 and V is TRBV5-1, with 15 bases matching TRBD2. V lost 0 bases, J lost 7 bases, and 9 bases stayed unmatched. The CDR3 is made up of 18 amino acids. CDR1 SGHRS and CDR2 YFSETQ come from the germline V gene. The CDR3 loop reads CASSLAGRTSGGANTQYF. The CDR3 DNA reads TGCGCCAGCAGCTTGGCGGGGCGGACTAGCGGGGGGGCAAATACGCAGTATTTT. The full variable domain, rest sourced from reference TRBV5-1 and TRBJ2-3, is KAGVTQTPRYLIKTRGQQVTLSCSPISGHRSVSWYQQTPGQGLQFLFEYFSETQRNKGNFPGRFSGRQFSNSRSEMNVSTLELGDSALYLCASSLAGRTSGGANTQYFGPGTRLTVL.

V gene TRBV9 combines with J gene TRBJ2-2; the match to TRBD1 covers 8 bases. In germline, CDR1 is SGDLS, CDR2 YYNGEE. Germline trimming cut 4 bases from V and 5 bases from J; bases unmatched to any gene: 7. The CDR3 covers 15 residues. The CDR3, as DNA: TGTGCCAGCAGCCTCCTTACAGGGGGGACCGGGGAGCTGTTTTTT. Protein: CASSLLTGGTGELFF. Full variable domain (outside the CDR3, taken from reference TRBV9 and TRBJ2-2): DSGVTQTPKHLITATGQRVTLRCSPRSGDLSVYWYQQSLDQGLQFLIQYYNGEERAKGNILERFSAQQFPDLHSELNLSSLELGDSALYFCASSLLTGGTGELFFGEGSRLTVL.

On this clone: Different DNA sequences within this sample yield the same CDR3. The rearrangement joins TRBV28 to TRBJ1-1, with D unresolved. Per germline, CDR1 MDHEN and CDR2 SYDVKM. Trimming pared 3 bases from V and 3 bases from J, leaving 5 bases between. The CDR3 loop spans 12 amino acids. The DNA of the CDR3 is TGTGCCAGCAGTTTCCCATACACTGAAGCTTTCTTT. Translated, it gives CASSFPYTEAFF.

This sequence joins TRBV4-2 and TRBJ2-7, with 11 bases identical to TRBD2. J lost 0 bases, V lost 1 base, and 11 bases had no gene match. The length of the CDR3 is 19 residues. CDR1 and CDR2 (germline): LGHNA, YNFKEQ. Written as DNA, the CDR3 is TGTGCCAGCAGCCAAGGCCCTAGCGGGAGGACTCCCCGCTCCTACGAGCAGTACTTC. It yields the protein CASSQGPSGRTPRSYEQYF.

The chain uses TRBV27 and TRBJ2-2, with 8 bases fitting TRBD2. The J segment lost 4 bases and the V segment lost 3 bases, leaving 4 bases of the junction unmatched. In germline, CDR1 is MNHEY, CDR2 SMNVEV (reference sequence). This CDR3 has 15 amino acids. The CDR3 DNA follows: TGTGCCAGCAGTTTGACTAGCGCGGTCACCGGGGAGCTGTTTTTT. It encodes CASSLTSAVTGELFF.

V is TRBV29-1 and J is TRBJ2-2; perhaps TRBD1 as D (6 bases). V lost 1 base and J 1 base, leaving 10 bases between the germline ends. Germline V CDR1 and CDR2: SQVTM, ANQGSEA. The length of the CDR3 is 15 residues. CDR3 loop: CSVEGTQGNTGELFF. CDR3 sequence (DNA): TGCAGCGTTGAAGGAACACAGGGGAACACCGGGGAGCTGTTTTTT.

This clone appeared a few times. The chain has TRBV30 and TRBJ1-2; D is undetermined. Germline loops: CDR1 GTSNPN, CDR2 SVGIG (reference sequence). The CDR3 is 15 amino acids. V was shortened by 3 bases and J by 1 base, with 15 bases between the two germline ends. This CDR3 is CAWRVDGKDNYGYTF. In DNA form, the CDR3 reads TGTGCCTGGAGAGTCGACGGGAAGGATAACTATGGCTACACCTTC.

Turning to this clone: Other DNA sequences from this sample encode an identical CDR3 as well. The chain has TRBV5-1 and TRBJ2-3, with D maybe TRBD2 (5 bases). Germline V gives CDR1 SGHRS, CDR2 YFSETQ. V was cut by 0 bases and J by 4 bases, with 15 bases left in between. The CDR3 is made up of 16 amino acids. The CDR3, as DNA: TGCGCCAGCAGCTTGGAAGGCAGGACTGAGGCAGATACGCAGTATTTT. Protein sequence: CASSLEGRTEADTQYF.